This TCR beta chain was profiled in a study of shared clonotypes between healthy human individuals. The assay used deep level. For every subset, genomic DNA was evenly distributed across several immunoSEQ plates. Using immunoSEQ multiplex PCR, the repertoire was profiled, and TCRdb retains in-frame clones only, with some absent. This table holds 490,000 or so clones, around 80% found once. Looked up from germline, CDR1 is GTSNPN and CDR2 is SVGIG (reference sequence). The CDR3 is 14 residues long. The V gene lost 5 bases and the J gene lost 0 bases, with 11 bases spanning the gap. The TCR sequence derives from a woman aged 40 to 50 in good health. Some clones in this sample may be carry-over from other donors' samples. Sequencing input: PBMCs. This sequence joins TRBV30 and TRBJ1-3; D is unclear. This CDR3 reads CAWSDGHSGNTIYF. DNA for the CDR3: TGTGCCTGGTCCGACGGTCACTCTGGAAACACCATATATTTT.